Reported below is one T cell receptor beta chain. The record originates from a study of T cell responses to AZD1222 COVID-19 vaccine. Produced via immunoSEQ multiplex PCR; TCRdb's table is partial and in-frame only. Here the sample spans approximately 120,000 clones, approximately 87% being singletons. The CDR3 covers 15 residues. Trimming took 0 bases from V and 2 from J, leaving 9 bases between them. Germline loops: CDR1 SGHDN, CDR2 FVKESK. The starting material was peripheral blood, obtained on day 0 of AZD1222 vaccination. The chain employs TRBV14 and TRBJ2-3; D may be TRBD2 (6 bases). The receptor was derived from an adult in good health. Written as DNA, the CDR3 is TGTGCCAGCAGCCAAGATACTAGCACCACAGATACGCAGTATTTT. Amino acid sequence: CASSQDTSTTDTQYF. The variable domain in full, completed from reference TRBV14 and TRBJ2-3, reads EAGVTQFPSHSVIEKGQTVTLRCDPISGHDNLYWYRRVMGKEIKFLLHFVKESKQDESGMPNNRFLAERTGGTYSTLKVQPAELEDSGVYFCASSQDTSTTDTQYFGPGTRLTVL.